This TCR beta chain was sequenced in a study of shared clonotypes between healthy human individuals. Study-level findings and limits: It was observed that about 5% of naive CD4 clonotypes were shared across a handful of donors.

It was across several immunoSEQ plates that each subset's genomic DNA was evenly split. Sequencing used immunoSEQ multiplex PCR; TCRdb keeps in-frame clones, though not all of them. This sample carries about 820,000 clones, approximately 92% of them seen once, and the ten largest clones take less than 25%. As defined, naive CD8 cells were CD45RO-negative and positively selected for CCR7, with terminally differentiated effector memory CD45RA+ cells excluded. The donor cohort consisted entirely of Caucasian adults residing in Nashville, Tennessee. Concerning this clone: Its matching antigen is unknown.

The sample consisted of naive CD8+ T cells sorted from blood. The TCR originated in a man aged 25-45 years in good health.

The CDR3 nucleotides read TGTGCCAGCAGCAGCCAGGGTATCTCCTACGAGCAGTACTTC. This encodes CASSSQGISYEQYF. The V and J genes are TRBV28 and TRBJ2-7, with D possibly matching TRBD1 (5 bases). The V gene's germline CDR1 is MDHEN and CDR2 SYDVKM. Trimming left V 6 bases short and J 0 bases short, with 12 bases between. CDR3 length: 14 residues.